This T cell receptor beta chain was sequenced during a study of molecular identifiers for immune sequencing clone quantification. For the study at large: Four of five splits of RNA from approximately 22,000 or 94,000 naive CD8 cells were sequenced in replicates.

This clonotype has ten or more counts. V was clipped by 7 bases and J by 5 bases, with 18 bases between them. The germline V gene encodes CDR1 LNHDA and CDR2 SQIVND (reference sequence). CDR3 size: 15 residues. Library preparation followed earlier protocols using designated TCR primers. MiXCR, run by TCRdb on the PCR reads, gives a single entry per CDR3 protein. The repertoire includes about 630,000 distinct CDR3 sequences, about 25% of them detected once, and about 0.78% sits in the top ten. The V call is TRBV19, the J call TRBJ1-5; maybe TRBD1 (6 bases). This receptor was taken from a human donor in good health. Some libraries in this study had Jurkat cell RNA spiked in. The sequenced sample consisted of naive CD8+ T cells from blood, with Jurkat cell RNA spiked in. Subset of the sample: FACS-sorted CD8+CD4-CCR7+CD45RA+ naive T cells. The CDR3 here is CASNEGGVMDQPQHF. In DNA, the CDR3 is TGTGCCAGTAACGAGGGGGGGGTTATGGATCAGCCCCAGCATTTT.